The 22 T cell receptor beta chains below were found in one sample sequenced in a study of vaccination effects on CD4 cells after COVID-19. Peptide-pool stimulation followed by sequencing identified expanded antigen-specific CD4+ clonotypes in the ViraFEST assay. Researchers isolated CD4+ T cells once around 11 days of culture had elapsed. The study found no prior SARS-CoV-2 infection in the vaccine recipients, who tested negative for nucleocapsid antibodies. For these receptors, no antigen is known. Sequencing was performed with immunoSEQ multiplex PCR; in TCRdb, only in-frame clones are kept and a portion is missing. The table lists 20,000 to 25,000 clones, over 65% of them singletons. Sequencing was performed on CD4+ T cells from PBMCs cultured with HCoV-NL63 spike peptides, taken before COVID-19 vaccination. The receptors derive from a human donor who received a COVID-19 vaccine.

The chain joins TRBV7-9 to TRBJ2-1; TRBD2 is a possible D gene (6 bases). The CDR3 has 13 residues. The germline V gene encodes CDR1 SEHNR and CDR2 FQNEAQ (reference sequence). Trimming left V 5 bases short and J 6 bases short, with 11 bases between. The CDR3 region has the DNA TGTGCCAGCAGCGACGGGAGAGCCAATGAGCAGTTCTTC. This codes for CASSDGRANEQFF.

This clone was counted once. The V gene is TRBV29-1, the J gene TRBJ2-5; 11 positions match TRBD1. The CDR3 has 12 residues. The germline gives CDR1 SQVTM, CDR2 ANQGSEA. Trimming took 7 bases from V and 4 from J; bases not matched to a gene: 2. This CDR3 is CSGTGGPETQYF. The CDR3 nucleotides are TGCAGCGGGACAGGGGGCCCAGAGACCCAGTACTTC.

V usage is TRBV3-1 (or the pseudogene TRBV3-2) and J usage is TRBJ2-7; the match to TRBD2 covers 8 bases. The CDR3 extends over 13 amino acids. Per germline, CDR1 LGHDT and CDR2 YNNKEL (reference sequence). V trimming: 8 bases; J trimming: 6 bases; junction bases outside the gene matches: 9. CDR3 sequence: CASSLGGGSEQYF. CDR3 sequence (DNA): TGTGCCAGCTCTCTCGGGGGGGGCTCCGAGCAGTACTTC.

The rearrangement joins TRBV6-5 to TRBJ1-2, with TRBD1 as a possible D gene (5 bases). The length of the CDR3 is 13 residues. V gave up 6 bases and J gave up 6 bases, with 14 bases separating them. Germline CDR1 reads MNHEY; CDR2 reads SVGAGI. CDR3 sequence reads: CASRGGGVDGYTF. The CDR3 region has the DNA TGTGCCAGCAGAGGTGGAGGGGTCGATGGCTACACCTTC.

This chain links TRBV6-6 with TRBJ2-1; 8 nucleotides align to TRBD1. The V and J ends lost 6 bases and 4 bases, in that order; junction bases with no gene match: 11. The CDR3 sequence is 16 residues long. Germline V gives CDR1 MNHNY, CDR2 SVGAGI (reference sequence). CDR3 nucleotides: TGTGCCAGCAGGAGGACCGGGACAGGCTTATACAATGAGCAGTTCTTC. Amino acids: CASRRTGTGLYNEQFF.

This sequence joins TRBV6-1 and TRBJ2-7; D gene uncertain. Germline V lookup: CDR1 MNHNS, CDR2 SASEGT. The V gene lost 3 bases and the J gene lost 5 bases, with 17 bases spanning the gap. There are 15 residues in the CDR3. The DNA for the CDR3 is TGTGCCAGCAGTGACCTCCAGGACGTAATGGACGAGCAGTACTTC. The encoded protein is CASSDLQDVMDEQYF.

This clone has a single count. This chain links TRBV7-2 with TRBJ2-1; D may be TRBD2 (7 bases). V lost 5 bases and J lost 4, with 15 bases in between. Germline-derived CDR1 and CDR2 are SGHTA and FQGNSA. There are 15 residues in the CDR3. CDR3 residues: CASSQGQGGYNEQFF. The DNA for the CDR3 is TGTGCCAGCAGCCAGGGGCAGGGAGGGTACAATGAGCAGTTCTTC. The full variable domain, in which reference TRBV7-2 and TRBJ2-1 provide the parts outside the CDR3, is GAGVSQSPSNKVTEKGKDVELRCDPISGHTALYWYRQSLGQGLEFLIYFQGNSAPDKSGLPSDRFSAERTGGSVSTLTIQRTQQEDSAVYLCASSQGQGGYNEQFFGPGTRLTVL.

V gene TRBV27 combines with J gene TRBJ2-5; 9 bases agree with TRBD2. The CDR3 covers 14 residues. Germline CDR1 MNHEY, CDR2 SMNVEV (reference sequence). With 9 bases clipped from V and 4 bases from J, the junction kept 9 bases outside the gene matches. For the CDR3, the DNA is TGTGCCAGTTGTGCGGGGGGGCGGGTAGAGACCCAGTACTTC. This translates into CASCAGGRVETQYF.

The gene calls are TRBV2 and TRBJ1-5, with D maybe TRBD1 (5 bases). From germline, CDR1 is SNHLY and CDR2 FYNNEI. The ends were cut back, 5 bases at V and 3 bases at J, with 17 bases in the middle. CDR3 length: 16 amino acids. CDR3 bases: TGTGCCAGCAGTCCCCGATCAGGGAGTACCAATCAGCCCCAGCATTTT. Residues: CASSPRSGSTNQPQHF. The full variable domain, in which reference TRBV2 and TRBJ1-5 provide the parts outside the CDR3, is EPEVTQTPSHQVTQMGQEVILRCVPISNHLYFYWYRQILGQKVEFLVSFYNNEISEKSEIFDDQFSVERPDGSNFTLKIRSTKLEDSAMYFCASSPRSGSTNQPQHFGDGTRLSIL.

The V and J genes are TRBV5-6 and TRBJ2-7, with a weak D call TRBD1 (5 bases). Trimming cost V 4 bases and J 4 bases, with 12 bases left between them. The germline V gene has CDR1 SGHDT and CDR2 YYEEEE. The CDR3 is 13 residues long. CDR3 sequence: CASSSGDRYEQYF. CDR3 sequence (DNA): TGTGCCAGCAGCAGTGGTGACAGATACGAGCAGTACTTC.

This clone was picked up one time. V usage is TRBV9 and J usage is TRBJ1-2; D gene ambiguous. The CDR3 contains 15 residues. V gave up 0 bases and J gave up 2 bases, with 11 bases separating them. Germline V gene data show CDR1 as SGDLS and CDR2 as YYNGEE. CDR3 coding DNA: TGTGCCAGCAGCGTAGGGACCCGAGGAAACTATGGCTACACCTTC. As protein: CASSVGTRGNYGYTF.

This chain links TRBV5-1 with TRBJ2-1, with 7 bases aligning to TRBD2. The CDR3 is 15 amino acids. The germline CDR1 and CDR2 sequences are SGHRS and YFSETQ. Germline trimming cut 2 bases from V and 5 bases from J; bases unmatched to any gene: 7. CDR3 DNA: TGCGCCAGCAGCTTTTCGGGGGGTACCCACAATGAGCAGTTCTTC. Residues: CASSFSGGTHNEQFF.

This CDR3 reads CASSRGTDRAQYF. CDR3 bases: TGTGCCAGCTCTCGGGGGACTGACAGGGCCCAGTACTTC. V and J are TRBV18 and TRBJ2-5; weak D call: TRBD1 (7 bases). Germline assignment: CDR1 KGHSH and CDR2 LQKENI. This CDR3 has 13 residues. V was cut by 6 bases and J by 9 bases, with 17 bases left in between.

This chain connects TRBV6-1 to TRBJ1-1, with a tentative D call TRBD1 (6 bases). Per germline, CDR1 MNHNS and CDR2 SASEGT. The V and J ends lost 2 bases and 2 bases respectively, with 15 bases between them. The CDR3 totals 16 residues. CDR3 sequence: CASSEIFGTLNTEAFF. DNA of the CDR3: TGTGCCAGCAGTGAAATTTTTGGGACATTAAACACTGAAGCTTTCTTT.

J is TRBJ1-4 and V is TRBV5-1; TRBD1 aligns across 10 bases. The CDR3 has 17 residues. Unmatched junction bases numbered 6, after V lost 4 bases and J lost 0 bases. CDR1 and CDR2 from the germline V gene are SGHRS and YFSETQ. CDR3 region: CASSAGQGGTTNEKLFF. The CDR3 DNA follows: TGCGCCAGCAGCGCTGGACAGGGGGGGACAACTAATGAAAAACTGTTTTTT.

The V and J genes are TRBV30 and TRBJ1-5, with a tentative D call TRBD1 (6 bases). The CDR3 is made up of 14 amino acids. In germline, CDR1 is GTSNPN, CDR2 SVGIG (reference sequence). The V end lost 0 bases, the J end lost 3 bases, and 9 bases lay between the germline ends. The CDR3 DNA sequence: TGTGCCTGGAGTGTAGGACAGTTCAATCAGCCCCAGCATTTT. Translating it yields CAWSVGQFNQPQHF.

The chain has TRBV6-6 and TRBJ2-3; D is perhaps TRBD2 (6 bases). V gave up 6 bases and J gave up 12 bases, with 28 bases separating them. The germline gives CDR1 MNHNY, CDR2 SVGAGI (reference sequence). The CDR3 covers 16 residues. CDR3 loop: CASREGFTQEVDCQYF. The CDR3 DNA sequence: TGTGCCAGCAGGGAGGGTTTTACCCAAGAGGTCGACTGTCAGTATTTT.

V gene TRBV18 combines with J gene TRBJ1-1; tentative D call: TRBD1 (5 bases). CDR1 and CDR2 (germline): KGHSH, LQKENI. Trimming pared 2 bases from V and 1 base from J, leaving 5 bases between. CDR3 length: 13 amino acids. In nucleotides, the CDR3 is TGTGCCAGCTCACCAGGGGCGAACACTGAAGCTTTCTTT. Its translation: CASSPGANTEAFF.

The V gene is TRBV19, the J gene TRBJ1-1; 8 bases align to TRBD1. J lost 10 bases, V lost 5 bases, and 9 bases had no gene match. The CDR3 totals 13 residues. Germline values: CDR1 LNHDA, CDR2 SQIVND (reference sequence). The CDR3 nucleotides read TGTGCCAGTAGTGCCCAGGGGGCCATGTCAGCTTTCTTT. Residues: CASSAQGAMSAFF.

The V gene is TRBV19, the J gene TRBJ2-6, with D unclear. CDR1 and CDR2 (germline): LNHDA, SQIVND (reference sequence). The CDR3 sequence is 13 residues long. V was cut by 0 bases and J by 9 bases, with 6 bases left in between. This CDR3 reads CASSIEWDNVLTF. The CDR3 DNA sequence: TGTGCCAGTAGTATAGAATGGGACAACGTCCTGACTTTC.

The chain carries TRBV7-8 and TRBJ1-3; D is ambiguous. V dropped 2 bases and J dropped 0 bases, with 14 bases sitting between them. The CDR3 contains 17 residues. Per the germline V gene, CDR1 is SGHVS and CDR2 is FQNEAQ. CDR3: CASSLTRIVGSGNTIYF. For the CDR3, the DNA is TGTGCCAGCAGCTTAACCCGAATTGTCGGCTCTGGAAACACCATATATTTT.

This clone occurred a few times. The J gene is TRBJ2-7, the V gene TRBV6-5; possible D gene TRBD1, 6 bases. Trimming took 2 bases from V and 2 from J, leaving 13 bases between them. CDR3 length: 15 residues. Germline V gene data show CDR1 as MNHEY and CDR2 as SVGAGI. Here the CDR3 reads CASSYTRTVTYEQYF. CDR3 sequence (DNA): TGTGCCAGCAGTTACACTCGGACAGTTACCTACGAGCAGTACTTC.